This passage covers 10 T cell receptor beta chains from one sample sequenced in a study of T-cell reconstitution after alpha-beta-depleted transplantation in children. TCRbeta library construction was performed incorporating unique molecular identifiers. TCRdb recomputed calls from the PCR reads with MiXCR, one row per CDR3 protein. The sample consists of hundreds of thousands of distinct CDR3 sequences, approximately 12% of them appearing once. Sequenced material: PBMCs, mostly from graft donor cells, taken 360 days after TCRalphabeta/CD19-depleted stem cell transplant. The source of these receptors is a male patient aged 10 to 17 who had a stem cell transplant for acute myeloid leukemia, so the T cells may come from the graft donor.

V and J are TRBV5-1 and TRBJ2-1, with 9 bases lining up with TRBD2. The junction had 3 bases not matched to a gene; V was cut back by 4 bases and J by 4 bases. The CDR3 extends over 14 amino acids. Germline V gene sequence: CDR1 SGHRS, CDR2 YFSETQ. Here the CDR3 reads CASSQGLAYNEQFF. The CDR3 region has the DNA TGCGCCAGCAGCCAGGGACTAGCTTACAATGAGCAGTTCTTC.

V gene TRBV20-1 combines with J gene TRBJ2-5, with unresolved D. The CDR3 extends over 13 amino acids. Germline V CDR1 and CDR2: DFQATT, SNEGSKA (reference sequence). The V gene lost 3 bases and the J gene lost 0 bases, with 8 bases spanning the gap. As DNA, the CDR3 is TGCAGTGCTAGTTACACGTACCAAGAGACCCAGTACTTC. Translated, it gives CSASYTYQETQYF.

There are a few counts of this clonotype. The chain couples TRBV20-1 to TRBJ2-7; a possible D gene is TRBD1 (6 bases). V was clipped by 0 bases and J by 2 bases, with 14 bases between them. There are 15 residues in the CDR3. Looked up from germline, CDR1 is DFQATT and CDR2 is SNEGSKA (reference sequence). CDR3 protein: CSARDRPQGPYEQYF. CDR3 DNA sequence: TGCAGTGCTAGAGATCGGCCACAGGGACCCTACGAGCAGTACTTC.

The chain links TRBV2 to TRBJ2-1, with D perhaps matching TRBD1 (7 bases). The CDR3 runs to 15 residues. From germline, CDR1 is SNHLY and CDR2 FYNNEI. Trimming shortened V by 3 bases and J by 4 bases, and 13 bases separated the two germline ends. The CDR3 DNA sequence: TGTGCCAGCAGTGATTGGCAGGGGGGATACAATGAGCAGTTCTTC. This codes for CASSDWQGGYNEQFF.

In this sample, this clonotype turned up a few times. An end of the junction differs from the germline gene, which may be a read error. The chain is built from TRBV9 and TRBJ2-7; D unresolved. The CDR3 runs to 10 residues. Looked up from germline, CDR1 is SGDLS and CDR2 is YYNGEE. The DNA of the CDR3 is TGTGCCAGCATCATAATCCCAAACTCCTTC. Its protein product is CASIIIPNSF.

DNA for the CDR3: TGCAGTGCCAATAACGGGACTAGCGATGACAATGAGCAGTTCTTC. It specifies CSANNGTSDDNEQFF. V is TRBV20-1 and J is TRBJ2-1, with 10 bases matching TRBD2. The germline gives CDR1 DFQATT, CDR2 SNEGSKA (reference sequence). The CDR3 spans 15 residues. Losses at the gene ends were 6 bases for V and 5 bases for J; bases not matched to a gene: 10.

The chain employs TRBV7-9 and TRBJ2-7; 9 positions agree with TRBD1. Looked up from germline, CDR1 is SEHNR and CDR2 is FQNEAQ (reference sequence). The CDR3 length is 14 residues. J gave up 2 bases and V 4 bases, and 3 bases lay outside the gene matches. The DNA for the CDR3 is TGTGCCAGCAGCTGGACAGGGGAACCCTACGAGCAGTACTTC. Amino acids: CASSWTGEPYEQYF.

This clonotype was counted ten times or more. This chain connects TRBV3-1 to TRBJ2-1, with 10 bases lining up with TRBD2. Per the germline V gene, CDR1 is LGHDT and CDR2 is YNNKEL (reference sequence). Trimming cost V 4 bases and J 7 bases; bases outside gene matches: 7. The length of the CDR3 is 15 residues. CDR3 DNA sequence: TGTGCCAGCAGCCGGACCGCTAGCGGGGGTAATGAGCAGTTCTTC. As protein: CASSRTASGGNEQFF.

The J gene is TRBJ2-7, the V gene TRBV21-1; TRBD1, the table's D call, lacks a check against the DNA. TRBV21-1 is annotated as a pseudogene. The CDR3 extends over 14 amino acids. CDR3: CASSKGGRFREQYF. CDR3 in DNA: TGTGCCAGCAGCAAAGGGGGGCGCTTTAGGGAGCAGTACTTC.

This chain links TRBV4-2 with TRBJ1-1, with D possibly TRBD1 on 5 matching bases. Per the germline V gene, CDR1 is LGHNA and CDR2 is YNFKEQ. The CDR3 is 13 residues long. V was clipped by 5 bases and J by 4 bases, with 11 bases between them. For the CDR3, the DNA is TGTGCCAGCAGCTTAGCAAGGGGCACTGAAGCTTTCTTT. It translates to CASSLARGTEAFF.